Listed below are T cell receptor beta chains from one sample, sequenced in a study of blood T cell repertoires in COVID-19. The protocol was immunoSEQ multiplex PCR, while the TCRdb copy is restricted to in-frame clones and leaves out a portion. The sample records about 260,000 clones, approximately 90% being singletons. Sequencing was carried out using PBMCs or T cells enriched from blood (not recorded which). The receptors here all came from a woman aged 45-65 years who had recovered from COVID-19. Each CDR3 is given with its conserved first and last residue. The D gene is left open where the match is weak. Expanded clones are given a class, and other clones once, few, many or no size at all.

D	V	J	size	CDR3	DNA
-	TRBV19	TRBJ1-1	-	CASSRGLSNTEAFF	TGTGCCAGTAGTAGGGGACTGTCGAACACTGAAGCTTTCTTT
TRBD1	TRBV5-1	TRBJ2-7	-	CASSSRTGGNEQYF	TGCGCCAGCAGCTCAAGGACAGGGGGAAACGAGCAGTACTTC
-	TRBV14	TRBJ2-7	-	CASSPQGTYEQYF	TGTGCCAGCAGCCCACAGGGTACCTACGAGCAGTACTTC
TRBD2	TRBV4-3	TRBJ2-1	once	CASSQNLAGASSYNEQFF	TGCGCCAGCAGCCAAAATTTAGCGGGAGCGAGCTCCTACAATGAGCAGTTCTTC
-	TRBV15	TRBJ1-6	-	CATSPSSYNSPLHF	TGTGCCACCAGTCCCAGCTCCTATAATTCACCCCTCCACTTT
-	TRBV28	TRBJ2-1	-	CASSFGTNEQFF	TGTGCCAGCAGTTTCGGGACTAATGAGCAGTTCTTC
TRBD1	TRBV24-1	TRBJ2-1	once	CATSGTGAIGYEQFF	TGTGCCACCAGTGGGACAGGAGCAATCGGGTATGAGCAGTTCTTC
-	TRBV4-3	TRBJ2-1	-	CASSQVGLSSYNEQFF	TGCGCCAGCAGCCAAGTGGGACTGAGCTCCTACAATGAGCAGTTCTTC
TRBD2	TRBV10-1	TRBJ2-7	few	CASSERTSGYEQYF	TGCGCCAGCAGTGAACGGACTAGCGGATACGAGCAGTACTTC
TRBD1	TRBV7-2	TRBJ1-2	-	CASSLQGGDGYTF	TGTGCCAGCAGCTTACAGGGGGGAGATGGCTACACCTTC
TRBD1	TRBV7-9	TRBJ2-2	-	CASSWGQGFTTGELFF	TGTGCCAGCAGCTGGGGACAGGGGTTTACTACCGGGGAGCTGTTTTTT
-	TRBV6-6	TRBJ1-5	-	CASAGKGNQPQHF	TGTGCCAGCGCGGGGAAGGGCAATCAGCCCCAGCATTTT
TRBD2	TRBV6-5	TRBJ2-5	-	CASTITGTSKETQYF	TGTGCCAGCACCATTACCGGGACTAGCAAGGAGACCCAGTACTTC
TRBD2	TRBV6-2/TRBV6-3	TRBJ2-7	-	CASSDTSGSPYEQYF	TGTGCCAGCAGTGACACTAGCGGGTCGCCCTACGAGCAGTACTTC
TRBD1	TRBV10-3	TRBJ1-3	-	CAISEQSWTGKGNTIYF	TGTGCCATCAGTGAACAGAGCTGGACAGGGAAAGGAAACACCATATATTTT
-	TRBV27	TRBJ1-5	-	CASTEQASNQPQHF	TGTGCCAGCACAGAACAGGCAAGCAATCAGCCCCAGCATTTT
-	TRBV5-1	TRBJ2-3	-	CASSLEGTSTDTQYF	TGCGCCAGCAGCTTAGAGGGAACGAGCACAGATACGCAGTATTTT
-	TRBV18	TRBJ1-4	-	CASSPGLYEKLFF	TGTGCCAGCTCACCGGGCTTATATGAAAAACTGTTTTTT
TRBD1	TRBV7-9	TRBJ2-7	-	CASSRDRLYEQYF	TGTGCCAGCAGCCGGGACAGGCTTTACGAGCAGTACTTC
-	TRBV4-3	TRBJ2-1	-	CASSQMPRQENEQFF	TGCGCCAGCAGCCAGATGCCCCGTCAGGAAAATGAGCAGTTCTTC
-	TRBV25-1	TRBJ1-5	few	CASSEGAFSQPQHF	TGTGCCAGCAGTGAGGGGGCCTTTAGTCAGCCCCAGCATTTT
-	TRBV5-8	TRBJ1-1	-	CASSLGGGGTEAFF	TGTGCCAGCAGCTTGGGTGGGGGCGGCACTGAAGCTTTCTTT
-	TRBV7-3	TRBJ2-3	once	CASSLLGGASTDTQYF	TGTGCCAGCAGCTTATTAGGGGGGGCGAGCACAGATACGCAGTATTTT
-	TRBV19	TRBJ2-4	-	CASSIGPERANIQYF	TGTGCCAGTAGTATAGGGCCCGAGAGAGCGAACATTCAGTACTTC
-	TRBV5-6	TRBJ2-4	-	CASSPRGMGAWSIQYF	TGTGCCAGCAGCCCCCGGGGAATGGGGGCCTGGTCCATTCAGTACTTC
TRBD1	TRBV14	TRBJ1-1	once	CASSRSQGAEAFF	TGTGCCAGCAGCCGATCACAGGGGGCTGAAGCTTTCTTT
-	TRBV11-3	TRBJ2-1	-	CASSLGASEYNEQFF	TGTGCCAGCAGCTTAGGGGCTAGCGAATACAATGAGCAGTTCTTC
TRBD2	TRBV24-1	TRBJ2-1	-	CATSDPGTSGFSYNEQFF	TGTGCCACCAGTGACCCTGGGACTAGCGGCTTCTCCTACAATGAGCAGTTCTTC
TRBD1	TRBV6-6	TRBJ1-2	-	CASSYSEAGGGYGYTF	TGTGCCAGCAGTTACTCTGAGGCAGGGGGCGGCTATGGCTACACCTTC
TRBD2	TRBV7-8	TRBJ2-3	-	CASSSGGGRGTDTQYF	TGTGCCAGCAGCTCGGGGGGCGGGAGGGGCACAGATACGCAGTATTTT